This entry concerns a single T cell receptor (beta chain). Germline V CDR1 and CDR2: LGHNA, YSLEER. V lost 1 base and J 2 bases, leaving 12 bases between the germline ends. This CDR3 has 15 residues. This sample was taken from a study of blood T cell repertoires in COVID-19. Method: immunoSEQ multiplex PCR; TCRdb's copy keeps in-frame clones and lacks some. The sample yields 250,000 to 350,000 clones, approximately 83% seen once. This clonotype was obtained from a person aged 65 to 85 with COVID-19, enrolled during active disease. Sequenced input: peripheral blood. The chain combines TRBV4-3 with TRBJ2-7; perhaps TRBD1 as D (6 bases). DNA of the CDR3: TGCGCCAGCAGCCAAGCGTCCGCAGGGGCCTACGAGCAGTACTTC. Translated, it gives CASSQASAGAYEQYF.